A selection of T cell receptor beta chains follows, all from one sample in a study of blood T cells in healthy people across ages. Using its own MiXCR run on the 5' RACE reads, TCRdb lists one record per CDR3 protein. In the table there are about 1.7 million distinct CDR3 sequences, about 30% of which are singletons. Material for sequencing was blood. The receptors were sampled from a woman aged 30 to 39 in good health. CDR3s include the opening cysteine and the closing phenylalanine or tryptophan. The D gene is left open where the match is weak. Clone size appears in some rows only: once, few, many, or a class for an expanded clone.

abundance: .; j_gene: TRBJ1-1; v_gene: TRBV29-1; d_gene: .; CDR3nt: TGCAGCGGATTTTGGAATTCTAAGGCTTTCTTT; CDR3aa: CSGFWNSKAFF
abundance: many; j_gene: TRBJ2-4; v_gene: TRBV5-1; d_gene: .; CDR3nt: TGCGCCAGCAGCTTGGAAGGGGATGGCAAAAACATTCAGTACTTC; CDR3aa: CASSLEGDGKNIQYF
abundance: few; j_gene: TRBJ2-1; v_gene: TRBV5-5; d_gene: .; CDR3nt: TGTGCCAGCAGCCAGTCGTCCGGGTTCAATGAGCAGTTCTTC; CDR3aa: CASSQSSGFNEQFF
abundance: few; j_gene: TRBJ2-5; v_gene: TRBV25-1; d_gene: .; CDR3nt: TGTGCCAGCGCGGACGAGACCCAGTACTTC; CDR3aa: CASADETQYF
abundance: .; j_gene: TRBJ1-1; v_gene: TRBV12-3/TRBV12-4; d_gene: .; CDR3nt: TGTGCCAGCAGTTTGGACGGATACCCGAACACTGAAGCTTTCTTT; CDR3aa: CASSLDGYPNTEAFF
abundance: few; j_gene: TRBJ2-5; v_gene: TRBV5-1; d_gene: .; CDR3nt: TGCGCCAGCAGCGGCCCGGGACACGCCGGGGAGACCCAGTACTTC; CDR3aa: CASSGPGHAGETQYF
abundance: few; j_gene: TRBJ1-2; v_gene: TRBV5-1; d_gene: .; CDR3nt: TGCGCCAGCACCCAAGGGACCCCTTATGGCTACACCTTC; CDR3aa: CASTQGTPYGYTF
abundance: few; j_gene: TRBJ2-5; v_gene: TRBV21-1; d_gene: .; CDR3nt: TGTGCCAGCAGGATAGAACTAGCGGAACTCCAAGAGACCCAGTACTTC; CDR3aa: CASRIELAELQETQYF
abundance: few; j_gene: TRBJ2-1; v_gene: TRBV29-1; d_gene: .; CDR3nt: TGCAGCGTCTTACGAGACTCACCCAGCGAGTTCTTC; CDR3aa: CSVLRDSPSEFF
abundance: few; j_gene: TRBJ1-4; v_gene: TRBV6-5; d_gene: .; CDR3nt: TGTGCCAGCAGTTACGGCAGGGGCCTCGAAAAACTGTTTTTT; CDR3aa: CASSYGRGLEKLFF
abundance: .; j_gene: TRBJ2-1; v_gene: TRBV12-3/TRBV12-4; d_gene: TRBD2; CDR3nt: TGTGCCAGCAGTTTAACGACTAGCGGGATTGGTGAGCAGTTCTTC; CDR3aa: CASSLTTSGIGEQFF
abundance: .; j_gene: TRBJ1-2; v_gene: TRBV20-1; d_gene: TRBD1; CDR3nt: TGCAGTGCTAGAGTCGGAGGGGGCGAGCGTGGCTACACCTTC; CDR3aa: CSARVGGGERGYTF
abundance: .; j_gene: TRBJ2-5; v_gene: TRBV20-1; d_gene: .; CDR3nt: TGCAGTGCCAAAGGAAAGACGGTAGAGGCCCAGTACTTC; CDR3aa: CSAKGKTVEAQYF
abundance: .; j_gene: TRBJ2-7; v_gene: TRBV11-2; d_gene: .; CDR3nt: TGTGCCAGCAGCCCGCCGGGGCAGGGGAGAGCCTACGAGCAGTACTTC; CDR3aa: CASSPPGQGRAYEQYF
abundance: .; j_gene: TRBJ2-3; v_gene: TRBV2; d_gene: TRBD1; CDR3nt: TGTGCCAGCAGCGGACAGGGGATGGATACGCAGTATTTT; CDR3aa: CASSGQGMDTQYF
abundance: .; j_gene: TRBJ2-1; v_gene: TRBV10-2; d_gene: .; CDR3nt: TGCGCCAGCAGAATTGGACTCGCAGAGACCCAGTTCTTC; CDR3aa: CASRIGLAETQFF
abundance: many; j_gene: TRBJ2-6; v_gene: TRBV4-3; d_gene: TRBD2; CDR3nt: TGCGCCAGCAGCCAAGATTCGGTAGCGGGCCTCTCTGGGGCCAACGTCCTGACTTTC; CDR3aa: CASSQDSVAGLSGANVLTF
abundance: .; j_gene: TRBJ2-5; v_gene: TRBV20-1; d_gene: .; CDR3nt: TGCAGTGCTAGGCCCGACTTAGCGGTTACACAAGAGACCCAGTACTTC; CDR3aa: CSARPDLAVTQETQYF
abundance: few; j_gene: TRBJ2-5; v_gene: TRBV20-1; d_gene: TRBD2; CDR3nt: TGCAGTGCCGGGACTAGCGGGGAGACCCAGTACTTC; CDR3aa: CSAGTSGETQYF
abundance: .; j_gene: TRBJ2-1; v_gene: TRBV20-1; d_gene: .; CDR3nt: TGCAGTGCTATACGGGGGCCTAATGAGCAGTTCTTC; CDR3aa: CSAIRGPNEQFF
abundance: few; j_gene: TRBJ2-7; v_gene: TRBV20-1; d_gene: TRBD2; CDR3nt: TGCAGTGCTAGAAGAATAGCGGGTTCCTACGAGCAGTACTTC; CDR3aa: CSARRIAGSYEQYF
abundance: .; j_gene: TRBJ1-2; v_gene: TRBV2; d_gene: TRBD1; CDR3nt: TGTGCCAGCAGTGAATGGGACAGACCCTATGGCTACACCTTC; CDR3aa: CASSEWDRPYGYTF
abundance: .; j_gene: TRBJ2-1; v_gene: TRBV28; d_gene: TRBD2; CDR3nt: TGTGCCAGCAGTTCCCGTCCGGGGGGGGGAAACAATGAGCAGTTCTTC; CDR3aa: CASSSRPGGGNNEQFF
abundance: once; j_gene: TRBJ2-5; v_gene: TRBV20-1; d_gene: TRBD2; CDR3nt: TGCACCACAAGGACTAGCGGGAGTGGTGGTGAGCAGTACTTC; CDR3aa: CTTRTSGSGGEQYF